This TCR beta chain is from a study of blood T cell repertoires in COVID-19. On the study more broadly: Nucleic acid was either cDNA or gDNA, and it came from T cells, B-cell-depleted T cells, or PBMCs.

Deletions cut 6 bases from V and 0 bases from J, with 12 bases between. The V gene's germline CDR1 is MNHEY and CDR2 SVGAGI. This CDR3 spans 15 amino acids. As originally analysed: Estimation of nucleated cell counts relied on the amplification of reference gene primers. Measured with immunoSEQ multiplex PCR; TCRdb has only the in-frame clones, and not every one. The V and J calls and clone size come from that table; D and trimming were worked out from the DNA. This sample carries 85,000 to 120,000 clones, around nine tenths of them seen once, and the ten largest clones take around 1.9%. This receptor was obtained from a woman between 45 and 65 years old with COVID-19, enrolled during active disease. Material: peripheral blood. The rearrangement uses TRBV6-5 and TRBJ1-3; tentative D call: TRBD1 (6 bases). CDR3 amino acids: CASRQQGTSGNTIYF. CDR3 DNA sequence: TGTGCCAGCAGACAACAGGGCACCTCTGGAAACACCATATATTTT.